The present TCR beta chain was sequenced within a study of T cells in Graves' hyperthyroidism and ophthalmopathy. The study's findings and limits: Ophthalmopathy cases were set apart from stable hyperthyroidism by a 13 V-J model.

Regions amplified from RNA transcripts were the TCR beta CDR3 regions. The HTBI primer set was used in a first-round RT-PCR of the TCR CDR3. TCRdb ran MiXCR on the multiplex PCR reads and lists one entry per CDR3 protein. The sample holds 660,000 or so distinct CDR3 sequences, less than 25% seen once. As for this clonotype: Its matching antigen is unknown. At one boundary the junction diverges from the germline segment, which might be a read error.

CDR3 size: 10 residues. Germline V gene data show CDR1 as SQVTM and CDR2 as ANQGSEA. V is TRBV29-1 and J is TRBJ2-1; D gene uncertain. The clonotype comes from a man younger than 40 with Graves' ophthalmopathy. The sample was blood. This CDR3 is CSAAPDERFF. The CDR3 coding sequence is TGCAGCGCCGCTCCGGATGAGCGGTTCTTC.